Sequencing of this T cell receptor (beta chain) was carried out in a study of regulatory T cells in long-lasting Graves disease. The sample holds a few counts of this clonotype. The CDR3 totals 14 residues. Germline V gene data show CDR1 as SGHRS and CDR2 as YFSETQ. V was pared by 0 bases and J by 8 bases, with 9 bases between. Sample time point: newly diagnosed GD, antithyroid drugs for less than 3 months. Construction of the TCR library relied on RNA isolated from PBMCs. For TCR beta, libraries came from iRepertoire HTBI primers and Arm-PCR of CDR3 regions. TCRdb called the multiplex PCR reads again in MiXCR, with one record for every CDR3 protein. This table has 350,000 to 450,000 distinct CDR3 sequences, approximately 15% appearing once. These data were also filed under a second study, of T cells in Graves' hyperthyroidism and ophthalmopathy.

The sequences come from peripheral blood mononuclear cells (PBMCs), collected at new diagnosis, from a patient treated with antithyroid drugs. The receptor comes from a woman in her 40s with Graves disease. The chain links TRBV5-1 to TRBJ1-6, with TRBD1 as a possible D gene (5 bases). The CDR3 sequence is CASSLEGVDSPLHF. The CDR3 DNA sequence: TGCGCCAGCAGCTTGGAAGGGGTCGATTCACCCCTCCACTTT.